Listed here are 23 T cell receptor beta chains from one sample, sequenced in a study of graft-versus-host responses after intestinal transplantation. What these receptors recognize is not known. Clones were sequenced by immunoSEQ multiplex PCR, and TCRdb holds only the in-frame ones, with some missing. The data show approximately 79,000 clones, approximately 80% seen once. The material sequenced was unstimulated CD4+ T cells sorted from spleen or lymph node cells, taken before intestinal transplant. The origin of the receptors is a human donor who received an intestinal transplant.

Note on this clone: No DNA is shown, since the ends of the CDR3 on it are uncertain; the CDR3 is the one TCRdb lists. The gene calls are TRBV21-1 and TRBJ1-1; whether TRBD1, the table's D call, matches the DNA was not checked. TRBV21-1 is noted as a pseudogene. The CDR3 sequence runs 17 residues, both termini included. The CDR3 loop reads CASSKERAFGQGIGAFF.

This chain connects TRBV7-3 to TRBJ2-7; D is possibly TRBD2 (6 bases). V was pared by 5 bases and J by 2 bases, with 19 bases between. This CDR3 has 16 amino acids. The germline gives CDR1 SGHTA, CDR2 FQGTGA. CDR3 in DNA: TGTGCCAGCAGCCCGGAGGTAGTGGGAGGAGCCTACGAGCAGTACTTC. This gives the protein CASSPEVVGGAYEQYF.

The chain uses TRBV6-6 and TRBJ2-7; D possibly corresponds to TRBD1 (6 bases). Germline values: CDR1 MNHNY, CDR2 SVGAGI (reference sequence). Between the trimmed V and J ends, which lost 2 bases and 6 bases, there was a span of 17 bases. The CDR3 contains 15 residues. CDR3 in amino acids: CASSYPRTASGEQYF. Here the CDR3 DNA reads TGTGCCAGCAGTTACCCCAGGACAGCCTCGGGCGAGCAGTACTTC.

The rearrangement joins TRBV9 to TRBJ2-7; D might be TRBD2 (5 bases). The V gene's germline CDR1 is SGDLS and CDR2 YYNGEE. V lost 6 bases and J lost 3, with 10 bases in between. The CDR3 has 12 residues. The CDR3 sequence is CASTSRGYEQYF. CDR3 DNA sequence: TGTGCCAGCACATCTCGGGGCTACGAGCAGTACTTC.

Here the CDR3 DNA reads TGCGCCAGCAGCTTAGACAGGGGGACTGAAGCTTTCTTT. Encoded protein: CASSLDRGTEAFF. The chain has TRBV5-1 and TRBJ1-1, with TRBD1 matching 9 bases. This CDR3 spans 13 amino acids. CDR1 and CDR2 (germline): SGHRS, YFSETQ. V trimming: 2 bases; J trimming: 5 bases; junction bases outside the gene matches: 1.

CDR3 region: CASSVDQFSTDTQYF. CDR3 DNA sequence: TGTGCCAGCAGCGTAGATCAGTTCTCGACAGATACGCAGTATTTT. V gene TRBV9 combines with J gene TRBJ2-3; D ambiguous. The V gene lost 0 bases and the J gene lost 3 bases, with 11 bases spanning the gap. Per the germline V gene, CDR1 is SGDLS and CDR2 is YYNGEE. This CDR3 has 15 amino acids.

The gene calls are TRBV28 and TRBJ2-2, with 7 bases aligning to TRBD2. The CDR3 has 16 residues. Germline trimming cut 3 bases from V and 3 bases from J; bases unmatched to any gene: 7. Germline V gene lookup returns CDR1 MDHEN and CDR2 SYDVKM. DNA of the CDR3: TGTGCCAGCAGTTTCCAGCGGGGCAAGGACACCGGGGAGCTGTTTTTT. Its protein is CASSFQRGKDTGELFF.

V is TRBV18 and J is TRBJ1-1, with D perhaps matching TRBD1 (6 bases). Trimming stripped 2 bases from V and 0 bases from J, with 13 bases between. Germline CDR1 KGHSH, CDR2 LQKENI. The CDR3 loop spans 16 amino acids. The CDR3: CASSPSLGQLNTEAFF. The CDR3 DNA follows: TGTGCCAGCTCACCAAGCCTTGGACAGCTGAACACTGAAGCTTTCTTT.

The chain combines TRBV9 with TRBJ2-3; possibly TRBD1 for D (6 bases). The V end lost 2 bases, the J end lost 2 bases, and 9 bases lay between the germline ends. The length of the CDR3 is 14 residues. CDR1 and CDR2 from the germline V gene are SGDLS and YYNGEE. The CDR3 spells CASSVGTNTDTQYF. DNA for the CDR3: TGTGCCAGCAGCGTGGGGACAAACACAGATACGCAGTATTTT. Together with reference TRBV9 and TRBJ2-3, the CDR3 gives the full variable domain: DSGVTQTPKHLITATGQRVTLRCSPRSGDLSVYWYQQSLDQGLQFLIQYYNGEERAKGNILERFSAQQFPDLHSELNLSSLELGDSALYFCASSVGTNTDTQYFGPGTRLTVL.

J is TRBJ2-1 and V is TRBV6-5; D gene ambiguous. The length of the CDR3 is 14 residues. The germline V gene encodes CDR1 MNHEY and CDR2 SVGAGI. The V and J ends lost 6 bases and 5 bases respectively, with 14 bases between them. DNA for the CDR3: TGTGCCAGCAGACAAGACATTCCTAACAATGAGCAGTTCTTC. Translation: CASRQDIPNNEQFF.

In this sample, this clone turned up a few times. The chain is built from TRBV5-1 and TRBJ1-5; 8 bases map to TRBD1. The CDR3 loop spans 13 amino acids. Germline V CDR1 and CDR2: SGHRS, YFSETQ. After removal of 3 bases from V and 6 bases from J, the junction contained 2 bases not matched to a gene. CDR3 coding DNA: TGCGCCAGCAGCTGGACAGGGACTCAGCCCCAGCATTTT. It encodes CASSWTGTQPQHF.

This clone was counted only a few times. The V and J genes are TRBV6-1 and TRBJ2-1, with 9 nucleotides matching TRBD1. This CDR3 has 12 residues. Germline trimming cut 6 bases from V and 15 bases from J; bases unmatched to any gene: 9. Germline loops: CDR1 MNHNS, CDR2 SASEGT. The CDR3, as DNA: TGTGCCAGCAGCCTCGGACAGGGGACGTTGTTCTTC. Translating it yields CASSLGQGTLFF.

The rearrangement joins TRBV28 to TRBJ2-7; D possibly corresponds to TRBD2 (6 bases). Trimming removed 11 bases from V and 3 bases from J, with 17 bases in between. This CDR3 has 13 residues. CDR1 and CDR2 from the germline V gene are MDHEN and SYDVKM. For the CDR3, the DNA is TGTGCCGCTACGCCGGGACTTCGCTACGAGCAGTACTTC. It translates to CAATPGLRYEQYF.

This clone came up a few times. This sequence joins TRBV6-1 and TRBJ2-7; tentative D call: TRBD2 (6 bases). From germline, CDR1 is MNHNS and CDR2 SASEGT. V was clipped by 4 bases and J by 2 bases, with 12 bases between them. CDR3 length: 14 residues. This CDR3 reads CASSAMTSAYEQYF. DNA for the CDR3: TGTGCCAGCAGTGCGATGACTAGTGCCTACGAGCAGTACTTC.

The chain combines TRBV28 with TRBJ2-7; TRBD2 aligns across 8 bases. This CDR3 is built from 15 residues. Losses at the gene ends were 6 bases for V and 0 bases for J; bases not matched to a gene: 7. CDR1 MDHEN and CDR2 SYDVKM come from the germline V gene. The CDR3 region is CASSPGGGLSYEQYF. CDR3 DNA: TGTGCCAGCAGCCCCGGGGGGGGGCTCTCCTACGAGCAGTACTTC.

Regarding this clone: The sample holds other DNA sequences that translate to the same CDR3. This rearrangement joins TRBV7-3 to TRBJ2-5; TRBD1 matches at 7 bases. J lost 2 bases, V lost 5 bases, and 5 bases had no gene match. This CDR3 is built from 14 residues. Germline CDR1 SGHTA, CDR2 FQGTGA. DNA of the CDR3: TGTGCCAGCAGCCCGACAGGGCTGCAAGAGACCCAGTACTTC. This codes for CASSPTGLQETQYF.

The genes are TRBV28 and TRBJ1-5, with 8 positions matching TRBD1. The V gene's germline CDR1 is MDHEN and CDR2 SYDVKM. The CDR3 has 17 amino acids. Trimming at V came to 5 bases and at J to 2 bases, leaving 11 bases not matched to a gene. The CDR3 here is CASSQDPGGPGNQPQHF. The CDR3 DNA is TGTGCCAGCAGTCAGGACCCAGGGGGCCCTGGCAATCAGCCCCAGCATTTT.

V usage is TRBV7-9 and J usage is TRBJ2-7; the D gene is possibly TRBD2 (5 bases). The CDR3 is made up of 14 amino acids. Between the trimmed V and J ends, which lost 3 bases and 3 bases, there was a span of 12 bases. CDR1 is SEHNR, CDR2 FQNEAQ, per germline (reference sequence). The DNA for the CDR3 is TGTGCCAGCAGCTTCGAGGGTAGGAACTACGAGCAGTACTTC. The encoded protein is CASSFEGRNYEQYF.

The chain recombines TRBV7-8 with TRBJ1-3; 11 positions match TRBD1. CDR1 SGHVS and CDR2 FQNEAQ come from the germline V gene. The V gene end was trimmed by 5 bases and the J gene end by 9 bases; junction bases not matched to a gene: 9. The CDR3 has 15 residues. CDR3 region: CASSPAGTGGVTIYF. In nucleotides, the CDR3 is TGTGCCAGCAGCCCCGCCGGGACAGGGGGTGTCACCATATATTTT.

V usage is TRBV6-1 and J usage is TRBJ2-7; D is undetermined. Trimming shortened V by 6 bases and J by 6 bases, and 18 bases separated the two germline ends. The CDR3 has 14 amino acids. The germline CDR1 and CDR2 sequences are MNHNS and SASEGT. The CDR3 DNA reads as TGTGCCAGCAGAATCCGTCAGCCCGCAGGCGAGCAGTACTTC. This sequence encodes CASRIRQPAGEQYF.

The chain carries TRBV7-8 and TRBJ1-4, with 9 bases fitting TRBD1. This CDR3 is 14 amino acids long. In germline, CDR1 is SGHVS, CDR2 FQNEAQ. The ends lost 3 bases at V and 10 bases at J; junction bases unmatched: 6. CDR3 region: CASSLRTGGGKLFF. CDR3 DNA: TGTGCCAGCAGCTTGAGAACAGGGGGCGGAAAACTGTTTTTT.

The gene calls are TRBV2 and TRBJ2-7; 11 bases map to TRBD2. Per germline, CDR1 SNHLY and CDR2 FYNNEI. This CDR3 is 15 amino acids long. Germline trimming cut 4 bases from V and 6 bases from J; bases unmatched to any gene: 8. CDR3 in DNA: TGTGCCAGCAGTGTGATGCTAGCGGGAGGAGGCGAGCAGTACTTC. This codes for CASSVMLAGGGEQYF.

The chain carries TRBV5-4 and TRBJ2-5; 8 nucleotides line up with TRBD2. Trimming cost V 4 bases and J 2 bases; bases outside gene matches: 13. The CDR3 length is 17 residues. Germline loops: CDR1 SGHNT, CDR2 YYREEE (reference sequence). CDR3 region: CASSQFGGVAGQETQYF. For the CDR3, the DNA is TGTGCCAGCAGCCAATTCGGGGGAGTAGCGGGACAAGAGACCCAGTACTTC.